Reported below is one T cell receptor beta chain. Its target is unknown. These data originate in a study of PD-L1 blockade in urothelial cancer. In the study overall: Male patients with bladder-origin urothelial cancer numbered about 85% of the 29. Blood samples had a median of 141,255 T cells, more than 65,000 unique TCRs, and clonality roughly 0.073. Findings and limits, study-wide: Better survival was predicted when blood TCR clonality before treatment fell below the median. Tumor-associated clones in blood expanded more at 3 weeks in durable-benefit patients.

Clones were read by immunoSEQ multiplex PCR, and TCRdb kept only the in-frame ones, dropping some. The profile shows approximately 88,000 clones, 84% of them singletons. V lost 2 bases and J 0 bases, leaving 8 bases between the germline ends. Germline CDR1 is MNHEY and CDR2 is SMNVEV (reference sequence). The CDR3 consists of 15 residues. Documented time point: pretreatment peripheral blood. The source of this sequence is a man in his 60s with urothelial cancer. The input for sequencing was PBMCs, taken around atezolizumab (anti-PD-L1) treatment. The V call is TRBV27, the J call TRBJ1-5; D not certain. The CDR3 DNA follows: TGTGCCAGCAGTTTAGGCACCCTTAGCAATCAGCCCCAGCATTTT. Translating gives CASSLGTLSNQPQHF.